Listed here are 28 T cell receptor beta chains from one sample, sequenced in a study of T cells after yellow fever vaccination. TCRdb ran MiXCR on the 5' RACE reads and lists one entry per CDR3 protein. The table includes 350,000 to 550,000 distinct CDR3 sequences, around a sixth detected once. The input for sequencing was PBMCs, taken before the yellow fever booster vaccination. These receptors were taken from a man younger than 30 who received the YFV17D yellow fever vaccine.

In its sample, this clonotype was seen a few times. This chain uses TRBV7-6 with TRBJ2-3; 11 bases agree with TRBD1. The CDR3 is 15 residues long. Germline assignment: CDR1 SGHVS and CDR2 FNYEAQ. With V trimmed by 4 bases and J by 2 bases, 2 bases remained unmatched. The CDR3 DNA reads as TGTGCCAGCAGCTGGGACAGGGGGTACACAGATACGCAGTATTTT. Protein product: CASSWDRGYTDTQYF.

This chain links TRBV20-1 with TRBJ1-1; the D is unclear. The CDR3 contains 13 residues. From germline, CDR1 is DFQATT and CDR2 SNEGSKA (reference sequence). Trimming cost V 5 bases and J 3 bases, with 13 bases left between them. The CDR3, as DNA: TGCAGTGCTGTGGTCTCCTCGGACACTGAAGCTTTCTTT. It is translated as CSAVVSSDTEAFF.

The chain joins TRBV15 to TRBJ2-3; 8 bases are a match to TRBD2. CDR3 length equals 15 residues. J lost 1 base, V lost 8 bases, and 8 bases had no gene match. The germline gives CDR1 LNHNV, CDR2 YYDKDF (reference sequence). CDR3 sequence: CATGPAGARTDTQYF. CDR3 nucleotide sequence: TGTGCCACCGGTCCAGCGGGGGCCCGCACAGATACGCAGTATTTT.

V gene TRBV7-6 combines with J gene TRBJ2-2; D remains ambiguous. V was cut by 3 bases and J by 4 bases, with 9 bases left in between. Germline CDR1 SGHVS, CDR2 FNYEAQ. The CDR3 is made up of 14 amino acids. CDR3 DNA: TGTGCCAGCAGCTTTAACAGCTTCACCGGGGAGCTGTTTTTT. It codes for CASSFNSFTGELFF. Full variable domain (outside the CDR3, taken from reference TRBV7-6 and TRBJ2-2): GAGVSQSPRYKVTKRGQDVALRCDPISGHVSLYWYRQALGQGPEFLTYFNYEAQQDKSGLPNDRFSAERPEGSISTLTIQRTEQRDSAMYRCASSFNSFTGELFFGEGSRLTVL.

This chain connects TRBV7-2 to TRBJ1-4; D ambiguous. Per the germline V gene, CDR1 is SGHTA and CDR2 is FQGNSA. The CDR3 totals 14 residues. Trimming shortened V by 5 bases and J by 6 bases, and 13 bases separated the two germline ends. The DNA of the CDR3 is TGTGCCAGCAGCAGGGCCCCGCAGGATGAAAAACTGTTTTTT. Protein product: CASSRAPQDEKLFF.

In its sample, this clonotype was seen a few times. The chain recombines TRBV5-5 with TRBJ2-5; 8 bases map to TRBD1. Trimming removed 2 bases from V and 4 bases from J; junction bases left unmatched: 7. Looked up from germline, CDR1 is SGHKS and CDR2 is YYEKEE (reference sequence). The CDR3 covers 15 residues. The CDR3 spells CASSFLTGVGETQYF. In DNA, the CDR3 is TGTGCCAGCAGCTTCCTGACAGGGGTGGGAGAGACCCAGTACTTC.

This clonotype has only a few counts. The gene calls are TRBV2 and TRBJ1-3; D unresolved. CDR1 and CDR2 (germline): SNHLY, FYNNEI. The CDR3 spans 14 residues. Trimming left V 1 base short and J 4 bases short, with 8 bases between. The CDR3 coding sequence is TGTGCCAGCAGTGAAGGGAGCTCAGGAAACACCATATATTTT. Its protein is CASSEGSSGNTIYF.

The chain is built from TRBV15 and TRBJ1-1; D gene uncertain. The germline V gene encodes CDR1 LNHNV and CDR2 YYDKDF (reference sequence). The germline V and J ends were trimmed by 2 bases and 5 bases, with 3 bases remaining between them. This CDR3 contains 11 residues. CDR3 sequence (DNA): TGTGCCACCAGCAGAAATACTGAAGCTTTCTTT. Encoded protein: CATSRNTEAFF.

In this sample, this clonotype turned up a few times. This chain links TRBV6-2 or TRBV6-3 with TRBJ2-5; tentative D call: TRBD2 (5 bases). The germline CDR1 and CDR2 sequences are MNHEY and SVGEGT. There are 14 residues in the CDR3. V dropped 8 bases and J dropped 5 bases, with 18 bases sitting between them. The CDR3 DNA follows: TGTGCCAGCGGATCACTAGAAACATACGAGACCCAGTACTTC. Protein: CASGSLETYETQYF.

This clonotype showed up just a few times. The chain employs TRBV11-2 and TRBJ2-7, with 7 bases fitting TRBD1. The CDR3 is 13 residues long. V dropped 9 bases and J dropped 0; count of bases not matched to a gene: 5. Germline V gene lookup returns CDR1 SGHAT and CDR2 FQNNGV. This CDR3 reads CASTGDASYEQYF. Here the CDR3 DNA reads TGTGCCAGTACAGGGGACGCCTCCTACGAGCAGTACTTC.

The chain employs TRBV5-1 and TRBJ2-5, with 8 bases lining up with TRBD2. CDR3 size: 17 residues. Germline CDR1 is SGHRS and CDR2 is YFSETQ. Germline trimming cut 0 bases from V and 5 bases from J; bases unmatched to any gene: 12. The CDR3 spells CASSLVSGGPRAETQYF. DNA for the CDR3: TGCGCCAGCAGCTTGGTGAGCGGGGGCCCCCGGGCGGAGACCCAGTACTTC.

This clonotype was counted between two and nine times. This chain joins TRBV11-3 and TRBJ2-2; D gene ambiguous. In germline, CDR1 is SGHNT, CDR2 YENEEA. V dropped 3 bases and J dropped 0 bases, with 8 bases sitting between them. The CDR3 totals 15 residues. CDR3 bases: TGTGCCAGCAGCTTTTCCCAGGCGAACACCGGGGAGCTGTTTTTT. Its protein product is CASSFSQANTGELFF.

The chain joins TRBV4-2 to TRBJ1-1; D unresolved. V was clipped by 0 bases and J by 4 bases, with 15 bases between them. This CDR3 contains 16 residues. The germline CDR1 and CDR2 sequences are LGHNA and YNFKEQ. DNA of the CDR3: TGTGCCAGCAGCCAAGATAATGGAGGGTATACCACTGAAGCTTTCTTT. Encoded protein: CASSQDNGGYTTEAFF.

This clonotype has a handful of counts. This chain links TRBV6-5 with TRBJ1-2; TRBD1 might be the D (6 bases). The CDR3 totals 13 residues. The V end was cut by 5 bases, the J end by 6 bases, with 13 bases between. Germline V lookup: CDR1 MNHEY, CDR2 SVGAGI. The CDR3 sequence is CASSLQGVNGYTF. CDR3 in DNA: TGTGCCAGCAGTCTACAGGGTGTTAATGGCTACACCTTC.

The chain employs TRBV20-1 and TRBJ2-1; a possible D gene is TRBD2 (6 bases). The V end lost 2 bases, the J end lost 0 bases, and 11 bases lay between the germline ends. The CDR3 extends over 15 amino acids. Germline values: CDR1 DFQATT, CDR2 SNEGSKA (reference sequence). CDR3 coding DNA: TGCAGTGCTAGAAACCCCGGGGGCTCCTACAATGAGCAGTTCTTC. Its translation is CSARNPGGSYNEQFF.

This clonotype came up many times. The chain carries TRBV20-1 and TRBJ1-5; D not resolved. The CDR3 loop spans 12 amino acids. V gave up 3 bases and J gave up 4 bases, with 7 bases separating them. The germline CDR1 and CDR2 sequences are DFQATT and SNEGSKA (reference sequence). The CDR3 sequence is CSASRGNQPQHF. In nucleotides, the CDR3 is TGCAGTGCTAGTCGCGGAAATCAGCCCCAGCATTTT.

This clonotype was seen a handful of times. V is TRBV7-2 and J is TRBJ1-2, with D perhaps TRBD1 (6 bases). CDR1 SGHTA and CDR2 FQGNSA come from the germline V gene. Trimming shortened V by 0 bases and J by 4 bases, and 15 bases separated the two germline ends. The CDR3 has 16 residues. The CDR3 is CASSLAHGGASYGYTF. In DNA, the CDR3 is TGTGCCAGCAGCTTAGCTCATGGGGGGGCCTCCTATGGCTACACCTTC. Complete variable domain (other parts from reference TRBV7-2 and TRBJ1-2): GAGVSQSPSNKVTEKGKDVELRCDPISGHTALYWYRQSLGQGLEFLIYFQGNSAPDKSGLPSDRFSAERTGGSVSTLTIQRTQQEDSAVYLCASSLAHGGASYGYTFGSGTRLTVV.

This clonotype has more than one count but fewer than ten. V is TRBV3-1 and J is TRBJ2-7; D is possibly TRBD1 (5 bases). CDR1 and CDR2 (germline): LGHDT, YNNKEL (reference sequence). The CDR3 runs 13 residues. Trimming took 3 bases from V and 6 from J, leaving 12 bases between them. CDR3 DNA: TGTGCCAGCAGCCAGTTCAGGGTAGGCGAGCAGTACTTC. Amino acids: CASSQFRVGEQYF.

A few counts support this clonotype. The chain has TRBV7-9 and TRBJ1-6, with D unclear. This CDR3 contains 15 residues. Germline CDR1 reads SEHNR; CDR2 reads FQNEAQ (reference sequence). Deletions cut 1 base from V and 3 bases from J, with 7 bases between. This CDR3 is CASSLGRLYNSPLHF. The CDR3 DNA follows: TGTGCCAGCAGCTTAGGCAGACTCTATAATTCACCCCTCCACTTT.

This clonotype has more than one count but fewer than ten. The CDR3 protein is CASSASTRGNTEAFF. As DNA, the CDR3 is TGTGCCAGCAGTGCGTCGACCAGGGGGAACACTGAAGCTTTCTTT. The chain joins TRBV6-5 to TRBJ1-1; possible D gene TRBD1, 6 bases. CDR1 MNHEY and CDR2 SVGAGI come from the germline V gene. V lost 5 bases and J lost 1, with 14 bases in between. The CDR3 runs 15 residues.

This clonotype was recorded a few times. The CDR3 sequence: CASSEGNTDTQYF. For the CDR3, the DNA is TGTGCCAGCAGTGAAGGAAACACAGATACGCAGTATTTT. The chain is built from TRBV6-1 and TRBJ2-3; unclear D gene. The CDR3 is 13 residues long. Germline values: CDR1 MNHNS, CDR2 SASEGT. V was shortened by 1 base and J by 2 bases, with 4 bases between the two germline ends.

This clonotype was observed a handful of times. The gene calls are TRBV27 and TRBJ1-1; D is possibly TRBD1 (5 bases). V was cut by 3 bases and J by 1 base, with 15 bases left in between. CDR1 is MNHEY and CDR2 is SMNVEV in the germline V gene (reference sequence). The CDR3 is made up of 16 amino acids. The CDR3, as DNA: TGTGCCAGCAGTTTCTTCCGGGGGGGGACGAACACTGAAGCTTTCTTT. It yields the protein CASSFFRGGTNTEAFF.

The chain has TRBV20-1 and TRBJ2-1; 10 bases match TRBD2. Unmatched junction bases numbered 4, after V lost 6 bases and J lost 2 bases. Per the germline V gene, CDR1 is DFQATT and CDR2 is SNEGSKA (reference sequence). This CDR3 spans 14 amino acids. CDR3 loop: CSAKSGGAYNEQFF. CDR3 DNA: TGCAGTGCAAAGAGCGGGGGGGCCTACAATGAGCAGTTCTTC.

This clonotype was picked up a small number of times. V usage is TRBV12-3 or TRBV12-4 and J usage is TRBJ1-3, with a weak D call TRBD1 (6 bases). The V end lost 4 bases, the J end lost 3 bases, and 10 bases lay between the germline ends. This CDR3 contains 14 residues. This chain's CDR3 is CASSWTADGNTIYF. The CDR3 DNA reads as TGTGCCAGCAGTTGGACAGCAGATGGAAACACCATATATTTT.

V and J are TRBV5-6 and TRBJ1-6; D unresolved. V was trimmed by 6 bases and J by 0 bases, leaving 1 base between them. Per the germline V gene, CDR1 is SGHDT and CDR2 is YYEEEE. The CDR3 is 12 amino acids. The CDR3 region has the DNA TGTGCCAGCACCTCCTATAATTCACCCCTCCACTTT. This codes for CASTSYNSPLHF.

The CDR3, as DNA: TGCAGTGCGATCCGGACAGGGTGGTATGGCTACACCTTC. As protein: CSAIRTGWYGYTF. This chain links TRBV20-1 with TRBJ1-2, with 8 nucleotides matching TRBD1. Germline V gene lookup returns CDR1 DFQATT and CDR2 SNEGSKA (reference sequence). CDR3 length: 13 residues. V lost 6 bases and J lost 5; bases outside the gene matches: 8.

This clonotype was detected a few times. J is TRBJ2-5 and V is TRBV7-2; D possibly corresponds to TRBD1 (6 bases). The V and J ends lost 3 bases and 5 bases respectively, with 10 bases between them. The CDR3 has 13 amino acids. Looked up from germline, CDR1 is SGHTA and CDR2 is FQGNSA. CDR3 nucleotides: TGTGCCAGCAGCTTCTACAGGGAGGAGACCCAGTACTTC. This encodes CASSFYREETQYF.

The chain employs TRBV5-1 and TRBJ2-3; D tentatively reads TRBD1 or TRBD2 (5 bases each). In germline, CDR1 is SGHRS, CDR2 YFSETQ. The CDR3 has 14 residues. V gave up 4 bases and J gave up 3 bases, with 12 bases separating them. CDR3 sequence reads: CASSGFGATDTQYF. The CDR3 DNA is TGCGCCAGCAGCGGTTTCGGGGCAACAGATACGCAGTATTTT.